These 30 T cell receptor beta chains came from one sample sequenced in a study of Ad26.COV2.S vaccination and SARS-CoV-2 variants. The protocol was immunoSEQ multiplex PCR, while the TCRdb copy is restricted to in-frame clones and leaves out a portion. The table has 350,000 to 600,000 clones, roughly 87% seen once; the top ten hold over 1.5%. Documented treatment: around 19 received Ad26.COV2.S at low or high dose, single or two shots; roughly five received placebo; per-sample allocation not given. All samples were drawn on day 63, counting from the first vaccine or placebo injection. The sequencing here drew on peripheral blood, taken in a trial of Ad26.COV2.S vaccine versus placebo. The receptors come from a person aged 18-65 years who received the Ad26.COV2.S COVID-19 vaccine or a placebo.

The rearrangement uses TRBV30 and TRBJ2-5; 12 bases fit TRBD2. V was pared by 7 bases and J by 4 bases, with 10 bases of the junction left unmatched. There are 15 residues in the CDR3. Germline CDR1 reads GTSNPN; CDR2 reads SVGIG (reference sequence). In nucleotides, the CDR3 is TGTGCCTTCCATTCCGGGACTAGCGGGCGAGAGACCCAGTACTTC. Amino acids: CAFHSGTSGRETQYF. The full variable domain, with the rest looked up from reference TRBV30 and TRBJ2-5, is SQTIHQWPATLVQPVGSPLSLECTVEGTSNPNLYWYRQAAGRGLQLLFYSVGIGQISSEVPQNLSASRPQDRQFILSSKKLLLSDSGFYLCAFHSGTSGRETQYFGPGTRLLVL.

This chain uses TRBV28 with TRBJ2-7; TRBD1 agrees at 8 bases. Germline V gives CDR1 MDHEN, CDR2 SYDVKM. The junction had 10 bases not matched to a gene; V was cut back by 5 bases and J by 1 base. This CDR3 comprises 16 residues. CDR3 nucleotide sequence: TGTGCCAGCAGTGCAGGACAGGGAACCCTTTCCTACGAGCAGTACTTC. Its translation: CASSAGQGTLSYEQYF.

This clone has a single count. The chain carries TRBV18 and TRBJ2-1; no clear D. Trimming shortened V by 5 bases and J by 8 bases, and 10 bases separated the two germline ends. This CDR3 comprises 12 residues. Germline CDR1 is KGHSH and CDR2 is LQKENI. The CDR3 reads CASSYTQDEQFF. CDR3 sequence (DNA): TGTGCCAGCTCATATACCCAGGATGAGCAGTTCTTC.

CDR3 in amino acids: CAWSPGAYGYTF. CDR3 DNA sequence: TGTGCCTGGTCCCCAGGGGCTTATGGCTACACCTTC. The J gene is TRBJ1-2, the V gene TRBV30; tentative D call: TRBD1 (6 bases). The germline V gene has CDR1 GTSNPN and CDR2 SVGIG (reference sequence). V lost 5 bases and J lost 5, with 12 bases in between. The CDR3 is 12 residues long.

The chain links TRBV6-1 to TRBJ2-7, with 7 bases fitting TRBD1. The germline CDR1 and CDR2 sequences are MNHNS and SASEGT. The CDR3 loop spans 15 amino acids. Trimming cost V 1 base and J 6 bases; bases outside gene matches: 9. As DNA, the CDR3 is TGTGCCAGCAGTGAAGGGACAGGTCTCGGGCTCGAGCAGTACTTC. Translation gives CASSEGTGLGLEQYF.

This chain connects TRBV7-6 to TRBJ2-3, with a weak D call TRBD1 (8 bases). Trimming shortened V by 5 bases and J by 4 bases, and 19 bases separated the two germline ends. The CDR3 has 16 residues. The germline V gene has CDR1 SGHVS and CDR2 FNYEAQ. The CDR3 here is CASSQRTGRVADTQYF. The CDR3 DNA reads TGTGCCAGCAGCCAACGGACAGGGAGGGTGGCAGATACGCAGTATTTT.

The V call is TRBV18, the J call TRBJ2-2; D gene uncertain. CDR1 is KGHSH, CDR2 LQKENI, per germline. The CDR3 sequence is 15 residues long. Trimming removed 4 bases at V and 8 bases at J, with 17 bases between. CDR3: CASSRKKDLSGELFF. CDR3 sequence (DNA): TGTGCCAGCTCACGAAAGAAGGACCTGTCGGGGGAGCTGTTTTTT.

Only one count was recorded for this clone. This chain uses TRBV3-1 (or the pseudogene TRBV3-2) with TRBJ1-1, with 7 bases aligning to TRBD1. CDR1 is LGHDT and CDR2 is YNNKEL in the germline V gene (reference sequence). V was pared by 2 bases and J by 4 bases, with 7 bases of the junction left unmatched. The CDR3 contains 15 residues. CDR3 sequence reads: CASSQNRGLGTEAFF. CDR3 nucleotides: TGTGCCAGCAGCCAAAATAGGGGGCTGGGCACTGAAGCTTTCTTT.

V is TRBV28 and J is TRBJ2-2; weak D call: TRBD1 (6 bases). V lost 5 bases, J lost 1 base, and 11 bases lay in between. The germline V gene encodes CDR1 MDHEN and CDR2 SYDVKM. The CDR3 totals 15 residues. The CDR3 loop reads CASSHGTWNTGELFF. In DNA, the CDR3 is TGTGCCAGCAGTCACGGGACATGGAACACCGGGGAGCTGTTTTTT.

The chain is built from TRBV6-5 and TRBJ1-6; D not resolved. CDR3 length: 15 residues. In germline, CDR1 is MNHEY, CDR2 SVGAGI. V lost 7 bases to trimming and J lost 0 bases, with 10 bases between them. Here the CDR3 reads CASKRRSSYNSPLHF. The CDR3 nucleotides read TGTGCCAGCAAGCGACGGAGCTCCTATAATTCACCCCTCCACTTT.

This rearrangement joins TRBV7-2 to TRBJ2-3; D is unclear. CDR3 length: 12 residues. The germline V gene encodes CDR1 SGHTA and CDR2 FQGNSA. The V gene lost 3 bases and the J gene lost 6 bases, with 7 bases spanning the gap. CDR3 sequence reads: CASSFPRDTQYF. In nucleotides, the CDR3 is TGTGCCAGCAGCTTTCCCCGGGATACGCAGTATTTT. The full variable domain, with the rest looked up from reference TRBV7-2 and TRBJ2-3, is GAGVSQSPSNKVTEKGKDVELRCDPISGHTALYWYRQSLGQGLEFLIYFQGNSAPDKSGLPSDRFSAERTGGSVSTLTIQRTQQEDSAVYLCASSFPRDTQYFGPGTRLTVL.

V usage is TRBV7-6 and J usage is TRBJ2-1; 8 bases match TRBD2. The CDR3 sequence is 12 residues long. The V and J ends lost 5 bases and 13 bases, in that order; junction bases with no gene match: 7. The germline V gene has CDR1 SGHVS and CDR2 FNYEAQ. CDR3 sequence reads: CASSLETSVQFF. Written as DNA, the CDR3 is TGTGCCAGCAGCCTAGAGACTAGCGTTCAGTTCTTC.

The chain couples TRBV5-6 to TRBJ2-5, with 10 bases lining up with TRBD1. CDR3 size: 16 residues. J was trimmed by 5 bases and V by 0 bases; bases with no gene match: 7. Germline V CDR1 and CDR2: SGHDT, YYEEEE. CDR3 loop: CASSLVIGTGVETQYF. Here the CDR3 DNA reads TGTGCCAGCAGCTTGGTGATCGGGACAGGGGTTGAGACCCAGTACTTC.

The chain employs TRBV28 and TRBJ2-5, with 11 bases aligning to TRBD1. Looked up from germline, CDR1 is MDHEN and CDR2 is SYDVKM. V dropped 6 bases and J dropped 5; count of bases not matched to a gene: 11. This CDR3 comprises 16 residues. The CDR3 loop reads CASRPRGQGAVETQYF. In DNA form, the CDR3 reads TGTGCCAGCAGACCCCGTGGACAGGGGGCGGTGGAGACCCAGTACTTC.

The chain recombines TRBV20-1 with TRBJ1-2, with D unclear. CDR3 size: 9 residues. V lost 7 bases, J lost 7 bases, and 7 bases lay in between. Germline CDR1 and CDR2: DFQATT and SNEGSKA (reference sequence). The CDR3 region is CSVGAGYTF. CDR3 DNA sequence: TGCAGTGTGGGAGCTGGCTACACCTTC.

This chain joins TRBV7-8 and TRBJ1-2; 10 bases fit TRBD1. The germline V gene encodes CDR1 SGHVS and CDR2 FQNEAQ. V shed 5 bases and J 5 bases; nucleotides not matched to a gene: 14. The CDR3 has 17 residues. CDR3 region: CASSLQRDRGNVYGYTF. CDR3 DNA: TGTGCCAGCAGCCTACAACGGGACAGGGGAAACGTTTATGGCTACACCTTC.

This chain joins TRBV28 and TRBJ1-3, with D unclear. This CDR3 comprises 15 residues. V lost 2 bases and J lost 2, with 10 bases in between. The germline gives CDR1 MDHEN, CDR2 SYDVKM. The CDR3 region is CASSLGQDAGNTIYF. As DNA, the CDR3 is TGTGCCAGCAGTTTAGGGCAGGACGCTGGAAACACCATATATTTT.

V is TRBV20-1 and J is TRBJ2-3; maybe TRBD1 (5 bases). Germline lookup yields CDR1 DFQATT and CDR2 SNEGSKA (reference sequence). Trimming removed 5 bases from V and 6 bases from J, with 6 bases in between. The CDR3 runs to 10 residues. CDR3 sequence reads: CSAGADTQYF. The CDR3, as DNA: TGCAGTGCTGGGGCGGATACGCAGTATTTT.

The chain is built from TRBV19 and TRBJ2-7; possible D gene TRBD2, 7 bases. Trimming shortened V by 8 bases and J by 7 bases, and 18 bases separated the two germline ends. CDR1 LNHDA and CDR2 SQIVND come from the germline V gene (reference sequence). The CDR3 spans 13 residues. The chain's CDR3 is CASSGGLRVEQYF. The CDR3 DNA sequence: TGTGCCAGTTCGGGGGGCTTACGTGTAGAGCAGTACTTC.

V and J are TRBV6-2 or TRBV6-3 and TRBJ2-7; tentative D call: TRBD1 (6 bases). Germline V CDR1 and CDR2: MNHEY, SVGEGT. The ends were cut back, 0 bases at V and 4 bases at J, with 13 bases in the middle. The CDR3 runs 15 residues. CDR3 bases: TGTGCCAGCAGTTACTCTCCAGGGGAGTTTTACGAGCAGTACTTC. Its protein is CASSYSPGEFYEQYF.

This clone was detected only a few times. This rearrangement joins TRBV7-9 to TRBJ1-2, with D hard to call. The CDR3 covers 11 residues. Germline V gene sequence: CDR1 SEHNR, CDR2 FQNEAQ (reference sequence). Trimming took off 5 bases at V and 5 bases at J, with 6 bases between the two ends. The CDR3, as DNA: TGTGCCAGCAGCGCAAGTTATGGCTACACCTTC. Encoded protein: CASSASYGYTF.

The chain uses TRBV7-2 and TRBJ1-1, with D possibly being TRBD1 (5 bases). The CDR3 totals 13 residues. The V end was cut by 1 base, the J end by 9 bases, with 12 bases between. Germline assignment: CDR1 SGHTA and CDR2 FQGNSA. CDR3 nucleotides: TGTGCCAGCAGCTTAGATTTCGGGGCGCAAGCTTTCTTT. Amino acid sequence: CASSLDFGAQAFF.

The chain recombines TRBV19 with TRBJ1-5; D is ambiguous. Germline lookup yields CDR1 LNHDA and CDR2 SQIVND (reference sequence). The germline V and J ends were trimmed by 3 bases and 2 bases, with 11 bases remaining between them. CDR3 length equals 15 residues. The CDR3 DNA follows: TGTGCCAGTAGTATTAGGTGGGCGGGCAATCAGCCCCAGCATTTT. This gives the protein CASSIRWAGNQPQHF.

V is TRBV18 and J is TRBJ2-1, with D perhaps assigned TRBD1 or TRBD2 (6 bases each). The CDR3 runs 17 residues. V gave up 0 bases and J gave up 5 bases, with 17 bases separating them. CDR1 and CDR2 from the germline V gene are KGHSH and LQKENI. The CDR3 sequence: CASSPPGGQTQNNEQFF. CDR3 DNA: TGTGCCAGCTCACCACCAGGGGGGCAAACCCAAAACAATGAGCAGTTCTTC.

CDR3 region: CASSSTSGYYEQYF. The CDR3 nucleotides read TGTGCCAGCAGTTCGACTAGCGGGTATTACGAGCAGTACTTC. The chain is built from TRBV28 and TRBJ2-7, with 10 bases fitting TRBD2. Germline CDR1 MDHEN, CDR2 SYDVKM. J was trimmed by 4 bases and V by 4 bases; bases with no gene match: 4. The CDR3 extends over 14 amino acids.

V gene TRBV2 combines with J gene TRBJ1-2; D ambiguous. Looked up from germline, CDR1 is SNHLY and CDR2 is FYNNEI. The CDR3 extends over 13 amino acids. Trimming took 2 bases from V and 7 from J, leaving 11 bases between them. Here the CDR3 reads CASSELSVSGYTF. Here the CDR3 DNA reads TGTGCCAGCAGTGAATTGTCCGTAAGTGGCTACACCTTC.

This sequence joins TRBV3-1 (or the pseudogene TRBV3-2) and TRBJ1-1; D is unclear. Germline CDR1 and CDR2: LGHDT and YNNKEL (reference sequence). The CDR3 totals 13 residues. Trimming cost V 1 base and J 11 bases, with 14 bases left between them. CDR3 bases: TGTGCCAGCAGCCAAGTTTCTGGGAATGGGGCTTTCTTT. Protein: CASSQVSGNGAFF.

The CDR3 is CAAGQGASNEQYF. The CDR3 DNA sequence: TGTGCCGCCGGCCAGGGGGCTTCTAACGAGCAGTACTTC. V is TRBV27 and J is TRBJ2-7, with TRBD1 identical over 8 bases. The ends lost 11 bases at V and 5 bases at J; junction bases unmatched: 11. The CDR3 extends over 13 amino acids. Germline assignment: CDR1 MNHEY and CDR2 SMNVEV (reference sequence).

Here the CDR3 reads CASSLSETGRNGYTF. DNA for the CDR3: TGTGCCAGCAGCTTAAGCGAGACAGGGAGGAATGGCTACACCTTC. The chain links TRBV13 to TRBJ1-2; TRBD1 matches at 7 bases. Germline V gene lookup returns CDR1 PRHDT and CDR2 FYEKMQ (reference sequence). V dropped 2 bases and J dropped 6; count of bases not matched to a gene: 9. The CDR3 runs 15 residues.

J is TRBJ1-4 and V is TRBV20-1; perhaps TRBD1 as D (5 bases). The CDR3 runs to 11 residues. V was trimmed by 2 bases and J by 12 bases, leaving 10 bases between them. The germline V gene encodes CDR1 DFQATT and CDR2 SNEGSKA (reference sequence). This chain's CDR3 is CSARQAGELFF. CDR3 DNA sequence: TGCAGTGCTAGACAGGCGGGGGAACTGTTTTTT.